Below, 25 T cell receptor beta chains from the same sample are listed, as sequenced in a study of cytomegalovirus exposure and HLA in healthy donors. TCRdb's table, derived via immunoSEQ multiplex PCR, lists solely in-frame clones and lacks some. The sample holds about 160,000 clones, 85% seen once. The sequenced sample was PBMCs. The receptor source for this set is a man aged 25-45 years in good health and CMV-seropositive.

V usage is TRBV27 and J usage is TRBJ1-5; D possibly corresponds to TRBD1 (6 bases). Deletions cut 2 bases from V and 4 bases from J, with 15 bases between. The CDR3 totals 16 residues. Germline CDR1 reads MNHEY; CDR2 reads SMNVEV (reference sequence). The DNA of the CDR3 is TGTGCCAGCAGTTTAGGGGGGCGGGGGGGAAATCAGCCCCAGCATTTT. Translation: CASSLGGRGGNQPQHF.

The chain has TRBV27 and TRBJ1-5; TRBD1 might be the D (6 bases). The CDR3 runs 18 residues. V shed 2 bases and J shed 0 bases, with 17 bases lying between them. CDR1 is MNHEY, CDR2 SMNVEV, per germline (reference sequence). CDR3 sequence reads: CASSLHLGGGYSNQPQHF. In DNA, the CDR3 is TGTGCCAGCAGTTTACATTTAGGGGGGGGATATAGCAATCAGCCCCAGCATTTT.

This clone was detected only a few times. CDR3 amino acids: CAISDPPQADTQYF. In DNA, the CDR3 is TGTGCCATCAGTGACCCCCCCCAGGCGGATACGCAGTATTTT. The rearrangement joins TRBV10-3 to TRBJ2-3; D unclear. The length of the CDR3 is 14 residues. Germline assignment: CDR1 ENHRY and CDR2 SYGVKD. V gave up 3 bases and J gave up 6 bases, with 13 bases separating them.

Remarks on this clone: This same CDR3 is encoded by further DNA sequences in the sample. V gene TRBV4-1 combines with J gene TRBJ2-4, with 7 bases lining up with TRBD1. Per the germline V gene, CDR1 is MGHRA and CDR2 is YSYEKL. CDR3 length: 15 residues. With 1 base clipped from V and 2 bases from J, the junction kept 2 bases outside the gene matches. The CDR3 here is CASSQGQGTKNIQYF. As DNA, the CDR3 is TGCGCCAGCAGCCAAGGACAGGGCACCAAAAACATTCAGTACTTC.

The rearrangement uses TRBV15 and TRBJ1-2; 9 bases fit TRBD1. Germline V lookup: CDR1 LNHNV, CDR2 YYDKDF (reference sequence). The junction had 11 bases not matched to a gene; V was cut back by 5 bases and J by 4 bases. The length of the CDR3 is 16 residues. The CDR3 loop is CATSQNRDRVRYGYTF. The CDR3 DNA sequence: TGTGCCACCAGCCAGAACCGGGACAGGGTCCGCTATGGCTACACCTTC.

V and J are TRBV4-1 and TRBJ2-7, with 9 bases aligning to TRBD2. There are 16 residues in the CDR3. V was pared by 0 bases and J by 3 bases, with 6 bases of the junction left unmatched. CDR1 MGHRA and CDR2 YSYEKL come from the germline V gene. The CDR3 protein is CASSQDPAGGLYEQYF. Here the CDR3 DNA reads TGCGCCAGCAGCCAAGATCCAGCGGGGGGACTCTACGAGCAGTACTTC.

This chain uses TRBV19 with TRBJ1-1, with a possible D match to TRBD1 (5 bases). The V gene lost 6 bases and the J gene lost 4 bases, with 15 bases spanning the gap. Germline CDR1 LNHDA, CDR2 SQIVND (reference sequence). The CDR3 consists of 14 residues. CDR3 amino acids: CASRAGLGSTEAFF. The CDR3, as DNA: TGTGCCAGTAGAGCAGGGTTGGGCAGCACTGAAGCTTTCTTT.

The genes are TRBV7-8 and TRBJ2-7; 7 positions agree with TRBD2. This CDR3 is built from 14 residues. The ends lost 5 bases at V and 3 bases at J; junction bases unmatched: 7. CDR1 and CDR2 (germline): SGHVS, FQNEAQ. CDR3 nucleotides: TGTGCCAGCAGCCGAACCCTAGCGGTCTACGAGCAGTACTTC. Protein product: CASSRTLAVYEQYF. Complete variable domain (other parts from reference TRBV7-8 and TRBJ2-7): GAGVSQSPRYKVAKRGQDVALRCDPISGHVSLFWYQQALGQGPEFLTYFQNEAQLDKSGLPSDRFFAERPEGSVSTLKIQRTQQEDSAVYLCASSRTLAVYEQYFGPGTRLTVT.

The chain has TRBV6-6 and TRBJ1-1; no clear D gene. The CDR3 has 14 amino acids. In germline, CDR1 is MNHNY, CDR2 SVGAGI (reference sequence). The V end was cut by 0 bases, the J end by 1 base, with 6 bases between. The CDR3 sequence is CASSYSAGNTEAFF. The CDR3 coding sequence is TGTGCCAGCAGTTACTCGGCGGGGAACACTGAAGCTTTCTTT.

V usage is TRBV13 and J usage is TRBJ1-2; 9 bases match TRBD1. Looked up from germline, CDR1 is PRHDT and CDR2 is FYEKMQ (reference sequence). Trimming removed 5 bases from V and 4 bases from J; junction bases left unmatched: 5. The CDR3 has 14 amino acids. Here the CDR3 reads CASSRDREGYGYTF. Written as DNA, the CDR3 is TGTGCCAGCAGCCGGGACAGGGAGGGCTATGGCTACACCTTC.

CDR3 loop: CASSSAGGGETEAFF. CDR3 DNA sequence: TGTGCCAGCAGTTCGGCAGGGGGCGGAGAAACTGAAGCTTTCTTT. The chain joins TRBV27 to TRBJ1-1, with TRBD1 matching over 8 bases. This CDR3 has 15 amino acids. Germline CDR1 MNHEY, CDR2 SMNVEV (reference sequence). After removal of 4 bases from V and 5 bases from J, the junction contained 9 bases not matched to a gene.

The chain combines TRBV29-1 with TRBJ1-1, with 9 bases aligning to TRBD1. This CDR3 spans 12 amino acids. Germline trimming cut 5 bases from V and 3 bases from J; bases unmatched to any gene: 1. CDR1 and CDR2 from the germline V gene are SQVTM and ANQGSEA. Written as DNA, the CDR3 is TGCAGCGTTAGGGACAGGGACACTGAAGCTTTCTTT. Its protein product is CSVRDRDTEAFF.

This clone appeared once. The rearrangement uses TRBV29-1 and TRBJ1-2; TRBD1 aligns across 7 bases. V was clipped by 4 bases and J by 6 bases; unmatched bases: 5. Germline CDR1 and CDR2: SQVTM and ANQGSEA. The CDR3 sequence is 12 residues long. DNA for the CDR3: TGCAGCGTTGTGACAGGGTGGGATGGCTACACCTTC. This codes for CSVVTGWDGYTF. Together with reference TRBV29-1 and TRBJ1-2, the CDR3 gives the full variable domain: SAVISQKPSRDICQRGTSLTIQCQVDSQVTMMFWYRQQPGQSLTLIATANQGSEATYESGFVIDKFPISRPNLTFSTLTVSNMSPEDSSIYLCSVVTGWDGYTFGSGTRLTVV.

The CDR3 DNA is TGTGCCAGCAGTGACCCGTCCACAGATACGCAGTATTTT. Protein product: CASSDPSTDTQYF. This chain links TRBV6-4 with TRBJ2-3; D not resolved. Germline V gene lookup returns CDR1 MRHNA and CDR2 SNTAGT. The CDR3 sequence is 13 residues long. V shed 2 bases and J shed 2 bases, with 5 bases lying between them.

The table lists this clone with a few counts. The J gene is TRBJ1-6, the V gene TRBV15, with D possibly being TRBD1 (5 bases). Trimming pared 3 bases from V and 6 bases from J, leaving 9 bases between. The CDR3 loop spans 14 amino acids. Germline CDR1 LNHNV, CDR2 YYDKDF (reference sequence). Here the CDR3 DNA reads TGTGCCACCAGCAGTACGGGGGGTAATTCACCCCTCCACTTT. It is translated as CATSSTGGNSPLHF.

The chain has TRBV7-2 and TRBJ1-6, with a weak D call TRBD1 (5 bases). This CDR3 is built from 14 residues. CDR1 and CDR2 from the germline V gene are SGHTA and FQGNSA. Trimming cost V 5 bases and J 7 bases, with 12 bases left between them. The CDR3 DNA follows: TGTGCCAGCAGCCAGACGGGACTAAATTCACCCCTCCACTTT. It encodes CASSQTGLNSPLHF. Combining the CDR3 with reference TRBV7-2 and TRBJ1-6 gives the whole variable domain GAGVSQSPSNKVTEKGKDVELRCDPISGHTALYWYRQSLGQGLEFLIYFQGNSAPDKSGLPSDRFSAERTGGSVSTLTIQRTQQEDSAVYLCASSQTGLNSPLHFGNGTRLTVT.

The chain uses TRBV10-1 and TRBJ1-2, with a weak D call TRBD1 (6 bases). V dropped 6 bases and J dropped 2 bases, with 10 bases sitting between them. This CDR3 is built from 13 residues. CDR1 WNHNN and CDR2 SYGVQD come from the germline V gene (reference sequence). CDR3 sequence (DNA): TGCGCCAGCAGGGTCGACAGGAACTATGGCTACACCTTC. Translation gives CASRVDRNYGYTF.

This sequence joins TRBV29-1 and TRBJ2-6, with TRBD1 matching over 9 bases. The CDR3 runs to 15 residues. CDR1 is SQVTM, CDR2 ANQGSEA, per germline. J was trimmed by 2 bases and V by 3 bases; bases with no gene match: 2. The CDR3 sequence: CSVETGGAGANVLTF. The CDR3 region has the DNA TGCAGCGTTGAGACAGGGGGTGCTGGGGCCAACGTCCTGACTTTC.

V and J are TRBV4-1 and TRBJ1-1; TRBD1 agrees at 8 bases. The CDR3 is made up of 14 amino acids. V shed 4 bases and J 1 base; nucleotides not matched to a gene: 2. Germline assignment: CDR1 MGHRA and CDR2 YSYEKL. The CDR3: CASSLGQGNTEAFF. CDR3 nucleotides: TGCGCCAGCAGCCTTGGACAGGGGAACACTGAAGCTTTCTTT.

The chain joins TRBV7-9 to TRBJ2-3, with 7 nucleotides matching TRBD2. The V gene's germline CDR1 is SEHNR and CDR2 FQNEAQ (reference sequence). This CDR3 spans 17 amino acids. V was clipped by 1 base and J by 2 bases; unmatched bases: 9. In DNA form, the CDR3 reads TGTGCCAGCAGCTTAGGAGTAGCTAGCGGCTCCACAGATACGCAGTATTTT. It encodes CASSLGVASGSTDTQYF. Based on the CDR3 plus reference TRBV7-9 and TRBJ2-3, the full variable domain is DTGVSQNPRHKITKRGQNVTFRCDPISEHNRLYWYRQTLGQGPEFLTYFQNEAQLEKSRLLSDRFSAERPKGSFSTLEIQRTEQGDSAMYLCASSLGVASGSTDTQYFGPGTRLTVL.

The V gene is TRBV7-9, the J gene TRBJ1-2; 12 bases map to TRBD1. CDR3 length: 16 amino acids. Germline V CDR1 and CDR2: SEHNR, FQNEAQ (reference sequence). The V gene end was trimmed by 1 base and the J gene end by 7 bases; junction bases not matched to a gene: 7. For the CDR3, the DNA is TGTGCCAGCAGCTTAGAACCGGGACAGGGGGCTTCTGGCTACACCTTC. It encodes CASSLEPGQGASGYTF.

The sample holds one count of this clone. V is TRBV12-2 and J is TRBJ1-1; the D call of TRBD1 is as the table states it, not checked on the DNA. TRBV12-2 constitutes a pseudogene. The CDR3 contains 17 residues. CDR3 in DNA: TGTGCAAGTCGCTTAGATACAGGGGCGCAAACGAACACTGAAGCTTTCTTT. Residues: CASRLDTGAQTNTEAFF.

The CDR3 nucleotides read TGTGCCAGCAGCTTAGACCAGTCCGGGACTAGCGGTCTCAATGAGCAGTTCTTC. Its translation: CASSLDQSGTSGLNEQFF. The chain employs TRBV11-3 and TRBJ2-1; 11 bases are a match to TRBD2. J gave up 6 bases and V 0 bases, and 10 bases lay outside the gene matches. The CDR3 runs to 18 residues. Looked up from germline, CDR1 is SGHNT and CDR2 is YENEEA.

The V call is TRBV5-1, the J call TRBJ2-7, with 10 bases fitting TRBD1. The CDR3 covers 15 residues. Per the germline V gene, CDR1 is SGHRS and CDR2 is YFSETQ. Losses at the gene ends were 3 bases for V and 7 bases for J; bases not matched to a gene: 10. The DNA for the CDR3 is TGCGCCAGCAGCTCCCGAGCGGACAGGGGGGGGGAGCAGTACTTC. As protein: CASSSRADRGGEQYF.

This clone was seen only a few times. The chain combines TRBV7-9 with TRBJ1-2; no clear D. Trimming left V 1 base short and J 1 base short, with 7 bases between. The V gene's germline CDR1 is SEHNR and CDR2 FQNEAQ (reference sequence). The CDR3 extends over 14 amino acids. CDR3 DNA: TGTGCCAGCAGCTTAGGACAAGTTAACTATGGCTACACCTTC. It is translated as CASSLGQVNYGYTF. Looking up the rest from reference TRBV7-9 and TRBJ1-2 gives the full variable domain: DTGVSQNPRHKITKRGQNVTFRCDPISEHNRLYWYRQTLGQGPEFLTYFQNEAQLEKSRLLSDRFSAERPKGSFSTLEIQRTEQGDSAMYLCASSLGQVNYGYTFGSGTRLTVV.